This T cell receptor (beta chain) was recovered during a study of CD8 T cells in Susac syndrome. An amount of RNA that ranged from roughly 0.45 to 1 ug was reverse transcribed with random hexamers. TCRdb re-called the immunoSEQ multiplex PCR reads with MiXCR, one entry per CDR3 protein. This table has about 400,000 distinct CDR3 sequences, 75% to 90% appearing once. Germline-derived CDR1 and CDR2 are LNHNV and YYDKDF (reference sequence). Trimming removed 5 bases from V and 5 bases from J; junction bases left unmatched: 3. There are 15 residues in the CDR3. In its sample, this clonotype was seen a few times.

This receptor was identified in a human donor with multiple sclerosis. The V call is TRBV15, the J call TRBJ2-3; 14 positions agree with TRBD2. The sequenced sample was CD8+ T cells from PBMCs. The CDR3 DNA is TGTGCCACCAGCGAGACTAGCGGGGGGGAAGATACGCAGTATTTT. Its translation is CATSETSGGEDTQYF.